The TCR beta chain under discussion was sequenced for a study of spatial heterogeneity in lung cancer. Study-level information: Within raw reads, each unique TCR and UMI combination appeared on average more than ten times.

Germline CDR1 SGHRS, CDR2 YFSETQ. The CDR3 length is 13 residues. With 4 bases removed from V and 6 bases from J, the gap between germline ends came to 13 bases. Sample time point: sample taken at primary tumor resection. Sequencing was performed on whole RNA extracted from tumor and nontumor lung tissue, or from frozen PBMC, and the material was left unsorted. Every cDNA TCR molecule received its own unique molecular identifier. Via MiXCR, TCRdb re-called the 5' RACE reads, giving one row per CDR3 protein. The table records about 13,000 distinct CDR3 sequences, around 3.8% of them present only once. This clonotype was recorded many times. Its cognate antigen is unknown. Findings and caveats of the study: Mutation tallies in tumors tracked expanded intratumoral alpha and beta TCR counts.

This receptor was taken from a male donor with early-stage non-small cell lung cancer. The V call is TRBV5-1, the J call TRBJ1-1; D possibly corresponds to TRBD1 (6 bases). The sample in question was lung tumor tissue, obtained at surgery. The chain's CDR3 is CASSTTGEAEAFF. CDR3 nucleotide sequence: TGCGCCAGCAGCACGACAGGTGAGGCTGAAGCTTTCTTT.